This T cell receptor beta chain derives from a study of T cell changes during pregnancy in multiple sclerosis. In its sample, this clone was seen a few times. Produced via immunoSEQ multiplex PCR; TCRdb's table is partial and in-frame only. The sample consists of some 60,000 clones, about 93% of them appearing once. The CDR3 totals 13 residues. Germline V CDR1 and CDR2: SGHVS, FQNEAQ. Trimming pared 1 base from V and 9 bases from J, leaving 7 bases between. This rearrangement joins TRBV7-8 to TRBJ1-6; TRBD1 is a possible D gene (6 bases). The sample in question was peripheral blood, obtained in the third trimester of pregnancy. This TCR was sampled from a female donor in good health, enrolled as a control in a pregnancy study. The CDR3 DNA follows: TGTGCCAGCAGCTTAGGAGGGGGTTCACCCCTCCACTTT. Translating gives CASSLGGGSPLHF.